This TCR beta chain was documented in a study of cytomegalovirus exposure and HLA in healthy donors. Study-wide findings and caveats: Some public TCRs appeared in many individuals, while most sequences were rare. Investigators reported more than 150 TCR beta chains as tied to cytomegalovirus. A few chains linked to CMV were shown in vitro to be specific for CMV antigens.

This clone was seen a single time. Its specificity is unknown. The donors were part of the validation cohort of 120 or so subjects. That cohort was separate from the first cohort, which comprised roughly 670 subjects. Trimming removed 0 bases from V and 4 bases from J, with 7 bases in between. CDR3 length equals 13 residues. CDR1 SGHRS and CDR2 YFSETQ come from the germline V gene. TCRdb's copy holds only in-frame clones and misses some; the assay was immunoSEQ multiplex PCR. The table records some 140,000 clones, 86% of them present only once. The sequence was obtained from a man younger than 35 in good health and CMV-seropositive. The sequenced material came from PBMCs. The chain combines TRBV5-1 with TRBJ1-1, with no clear D. CDR3 nucleotide sequence: TGCGCCAGCAGCTTGGCTGGGCCCACTGAAGCTTTCTTT. Translation: CASSLAGPTEAFF. The variable domain in full, completed from reference TRBV5-1 and TRBJ1-1, reads KAGVTQTPRYLIKTRGQQVTLSCSPISGHRSVSWYQQTPGQGLQFLFEYFSETQRNKGNFPGRFSGRQFSNSRSEMNVSTLELGDSALYLCASSLAGPTEAFFGQGTRLTVV.